This TCR beta chain comes out of a study of cytomegalovirus exposure and HLA in healthy donors. Broader study findings: TCR association rates varied by HLA locus in a later analysis, with DRB1 highest and HLA-C lowest.

The germline V gene has CDR1 SGHDT and CDR2 YYEEEE. Unmatched junction bases numbered 5, after V lost 3 bases and J lost 4 bases. The CDR3 has 15 amino acids. Primers for the PCR totalled 60 Vbeta and 13 Jbeta. The data were produced by immunoSEQ multiplex PCR, yet TCRdb's version contains in-frame clones alone and is incomplete. The sample has more than 200,000 clones, about three quarters seen once. Regarding this clone: The antigen is not known.

The sequencing input was PBMCs. The clonotype originates from a male donor in good health and CMV-seronegative. The rearrangement joins TRBV5-6 to TRBJ2-1; 9 nucleotides agree with TRBD1. CDR3 in amino acids: CASSYRDRVYNEQFF. DNA of the CDR3: TGTGCCAGCAGCTACCGGGACAGGGTTTACAATGAGCAGTTCTTC.